The 8 T cell receptor beta chains below come from one sample, sequenced in a study of shared clonotypes between healthy human individuals. TCRdb's copy holds only in-frame clones and misses some; the assay was immunoSEQ multiplex PCR. Found here are about 770,000 clones, approximately 77% of them singletons; the top ten hold under 2%. Material: memory CD4+ T cells sorted from blood. This sample's subset: CD45RA-negative fraction. These TCRs come from a woman aged 25-40 years in good health.

The chain links TRBV18 to TRBJ1-2, with D possibly being TRBD1 (5 bases). Deletions cut 2 bases from V and 4 bases from J, with 11 bases between. The CDR3 is 14 amino acids. Germline CDR1 reads KGHSH; CDR2 reads LQKENI. The CDR3 coding sequence is TGTGCCAGCTCACCATCCCAGGGAGGCTATGGCTACACCTTC. This codes for CASSPSQGGYGYTF.

J is TRBJ1-2 and V is TRBV5-1; D ambiguous. V lost 1 base and J lost 4, with 5 bases in between. The CDR3 spans 12 residues. The germline CDR1 and CDR2 sequences are SGHRS and YFSETQ. The CDR3 sequence is CASSLYSYGYTF. CDR3 sequence (DNA): TGCGCCAGCAGCTTGTACAGCTATGGCTACACCTTC.

V is TRBV19 and J is TRBJ2-2; perhaps TRBD2 as D (6 bases). Germline values: CDR1 LNHDA, CDR2 SQIVND (reference sequence). V lost 7 bases and J lost 4, with 16 bases in between. The CDR3 runs to 15 residues. CDR3 sequence: CASTHGGSTTGELFF. In DNA, the CDR3 is TGTGCCAGTACCCATGGGGGGAGTACCACCGGGGAGCTGTTTTTT.

The chain joins TRBV27 to TRBJ2-5; 7 nucleotides align to TRBD1. From germline, CDR1 is MNHEY and CDR2 SMNVEV (reference sequence). CDR3 length equals 16 residues. The V gene end was trimmed by 2 bases and the J gene end by 5 bases; junction bases not matched to a gene: 11. The DNA for the CDR3 is TGTGCCAGCAGTTTAAACGGCCAGGGGGAGTGGGAGACCCAGTACTTC. Amino acid sequence: CASSLNGQGEWETQYF.

The chain has TRBV10-2 and TRBJ2-1, with TRBD2 matching over 7 bases. The CDR3 is made up of 16 amino acids. V lost 6 bases and J lost 1; bases outside the gene matches: 9. The germline gives CDR1 WSHSY, CDR2 SAAADI. CDR3 region: CASRATGAGSYNEQFF. The DNA of the CDR3 is TGCGCCAGCAGGGCGACTGGAGCGGGATCCTACAATGAGCAGTTCTTC.

This clone was observed a handful of times. This rearrangement joins TRBV7-9 to TRBJ2-1, with 11 positions matching TRBD1. This CDR3 has 14 residues. The germline CDR1 and CDR2 sequences are SEHNR and FQNEAQ (reference sequence). The ends lost 6 bases at V and 8 bases at J; junction bases unmatched: 6. CDR3 nucleotide sequence: TGTGCCAGCAGGCCGGGACAGGGGGGATATGAGCAGTTCTTC. This codes for CASRPGQGGYEQFF.

As DNA, the CDR3 is TGTGCCAGCCCCTTTCTAAGGACTAGCGGAAGCTACGAGCAGTACTTC. Translating gives CASPFLRTSGSYEQYF. The V call is TRBV27, the J call TRBJ2-7, with TRBD2 matching over 10 bases. The ends lost 8 bases at V and 3 bases at J; junction bases unmatched: 13. This CDR3 spans 16 amino acids. The germline V gene has CDR1 MNHEY and CDR2 SMNVEV (reference sequence).

Worth noting for this clone: The sample carries other DNA sequences with the same CDR3. The CDR3 coding sequence is TGCAGCGTTGACAGGGGAACTAATGAAAAACTGTTTTTT. Its protein product is CSVDRGTNEKLFF. The chain joins TRBV29-1 to TRBJ1-4, with D perhaps TRBD1 (6 bases). Germline V CDR1 and CDR2: SQVTM, ANQGSEA. CDR3 length: 13 amino acids. Trimming took off 3 bases at V and 1 base at J, with 6 bases between the two ends.